The 25 T cell receptor beta chains given below trace back to one sample, sequenced in a study of OX40 agonist ivuxolimab in advanced cancers. Data came from immunoSEQ multiplex PCR; TCRdb stores just in-frame clones and leaves some out. Counted here are tens of thousands of clones, about nine tenths occurring once; the ten biggest clones make up 16%. Sequenced here: CD4+ or CD8+ T cells sorted from blood, sampled in a trial of the OX40 agonist ivuxolimab. The receptor source for this set is an adult with an advanced solid tumor such as melanoma, head and neck, liver or kidney cancer.

The chain recombines TRBV5-4 with TRBJ2-1, with 9 bases aligning to TRBD2. The CDR3 is made up of 15 amino acids. Germline-derived CDR1 and CDR2 are SGHNT and YYREEE (reference sequence). The J segment lost 3 bases and the V segment lost 4 bases, leaving 5 bases of the junction unmatched. CDR3 sequence reads: CASSQTSGLYNEQFF. The CDR3 bases are TGTGCCAGCAGCCAGACTAGCGGACTCTACAATGAGCAGTTCTTC.

This CDR3 is CASSFSSGATYEQYF. The DNA of the CDR3 is TGCGCCAGCAGCTTTTCCAGCGGGGCTACCTACGAGCAGTACTTC. This sequence joins TRBV5-1 and TRBJ2-7, with TRBD2 matching over 7 bases. This CDR3 region has 15 residues. After removal of 2 bases from V and 2 bases from J, the junction contained 7 bases not matched to a gene. Germline assignment: CDR1 SGHRS and CDR2 YFSETQ.

The J gene is TRBJ2-7, the V gene TRBV29-1, with no clear D. CDR3 length: 13 residues. Deletions cut 4 bases from V and 2 bases from J, with 12 bases between. Germline V CDR1 and CDR2: SQVTM, ANQGSEA. The DNA for the CDR3 is TGCAGCGTTGTTTCAAACCGGGCCTACGAGCAGTACTTC. Protein: CSVVSNRAYEQYF.

In the case of this clone: Given a much more abundant clone one base away, this may be a read error. This chain links TRBV7-8 with TRBJ2-7, with D maybe TRBD2 (6 bases). CDR3 length: 14 amino acids. The germline gives CDR1 SGHVS, CDR2 FQNEAQ. Deletions cut 1 base from V and 2 bases from J, with 9 bases between. The CDR3 DNA reads TGTGCCAGCAGCTTAGAGGAGGGCACCTACGAGCAGTACTTC. Translation gives CASSLEEGTYEQYF.

As DNA, the CDR3 is TGCGCCAGCAGCTTGGACGCGGGAAGCTCCTATAATTCACCCCTCCACTTT. This encodes CASSLDAGSSYNSPLHF. This rearrangement joins TRBV5-1 to TRBJ1-6; no reliable D call. This CDR3 is 17 amino acids long. V lost 0 bases and J 0 bases, leaving 10 bases between the germline ends. From germline, CDR1 is SGHRS and CDR2 YFSETQ.

V gene TRBV28 combines with J gene TRBJ2-3; TRBD1 matches 9 bases. J was trimmed by 4 bases and V by 3 bases; bases with no gene match: 2. Germline V lookup: CDR1 MDHEN, CDR2 SYDVKM. The CDR3 covers 14 residues. The CDR3 protein is CASSLGDRADTQYF. As DNA, the CDR3 is TGTGCCAGCAGTTTGGGGGACAGGGCAGATACGCAGTATTTT.

This sequence joins TRBV5-4 and TRBJ1-2; a weak D match, TRBD1 (5 bases). The V end lost 5 bases, the J end lost 8 bases, and 13 bases lay between the germline ends. Germline V gene lookup returns CDR1 SGHNT and CDR2 YYREEE (reference sequence). The CDR3 covers 12 residues. The CDR3 reads CASRGGGDGYTF. DNA for the CDR3: TGTGCCAGCAGGGGGGGTGGGGACGGCTACACCTTC.

In this sample, this clone turned up once. V usage is TRBV11-2 and J usage is TRBJ1-1, with D possibly being TRBD1 (5 bases). The CDR3 covers 13 residues. Germline CDR1 reads SGHAT; CDR2 reads FQNNGV. V was shortened by 5 bases and J by 1 base, with 8 bases between the two germline ends. This CDR3 is CASSATANTEAFF. DNA of the CDR3: TGTGCCAGCAGCGCGACAGCGAACACTGAAGCTTTCTTT.

This chain uses TRBV19 with TRBJ1-1, with 11 positions matching TRBD1. This CDR3 region has 18 residues. CDR1 LNHDA and CDR2 SQIVND come from the germline V gene (reference sequence). The V and J ends lost 6 bases and 4 bases, in that order; junction bases with no gene match: 16. This chain's CDR3 is CASSPRTLSGTGGTEAFF. CDR3 DNA sequence: TGTGCCAGTAGCCCTCGAACCTTAAGCGGGACAGGGGGCACTGAAGCTTTCTTT.

The CDR3 nucleotides are TGTGCCAGCAGCGTAGGCATTAGCGGGAATTCCTACAATGAGCAGTTCTTC. Protein product: CASSVGISGNSYNEQFF. This rearrangement joins TRBV9 to TRBJ2-1; 8 nucleotides line up with TRBD2. The CDR3 covers 17 residues. The germline gives CDR1 SGDLS, CDR2 YYNGEE. Losses at the gene ends were 0 bases for V and 1 base for J; bases not matched to a gene: 6.

The CDR3 DNA follows: TGTGCCAGCAGCTTATGGCCTAGCACAGATACGCAGTATTTT. It specifies CASSLWPSTDTQYF. The chain has TRBV11-2 and TRBJ2-3, with D uncertain. CDR1 is SGHAT, CDR2 FQNNGV, per germline. Trimming pared 2 bases from V and 0 bases from J, leaving 6 bases between. CDR3 length equals 14 residues. Looking up the rest from reference TRBV11-2 and TRBJ2-3 gives the full variable domain: EAGVAQSPRYKIIEKRQSVAFWCNPISGHATLYWYQQILGQGPKLLIQFQNNGVVDDSQLPKDRFSAERLKGVDSTLKIQPAKLEDSAVYLCASSLWPSTDTQYFGPGTRLTVL.

The rearrangement links TRBV6-5 to TRBJ2-7; maybe TRBD2 (6 bases). Deletions cut 6 bases from V and 5 bases from J, with 20 bases between. This CDR3 has 15 residues. Germline V gene sequence: CDR1 MNHEY, CDR2 SVGAGI. CDR3 nucleotide sequence: TGTGCCAGCAGCCCCCCCGGGCGGGGAAAACACGAGCAGTACTTC. Protein: CASSPPGRGKHEQYF.

The chain uses TRBV9 and TRBJ2-2; D may be TRBD1 (5 bases). V was pared by 0 bases and J by 3 bases, with 12 bases between. Germline assignment: CDR1 SGDLS and CDR2 YYNGEE. The CDR3 extends over 16 amino acids. CDR3 amino acids: CASSVGSGLDTGELFF. The CDR3 region has the DNA TGTGCCAGCAGCGTAGGATCAGGGTTAGACACCGGGGAGCTGTTTTTT. The entire variable domain, with the rest obtained from reference TRBV9 and TRBJ2-2, is as follows: DSGVTQTPKHLITATGQRVTLRCSPRSGDLSVYWYQQSLDQGLQFLIQYYNGEERAKGNILERFSAQQFPDLHSELNLSSLELGDSALYFCASSVGSGLDTGELFFGEGSRLTVL.

The chain employs TRBV18 and TRBJ1-1; D gene unclear. There are 13 residues in the CDR3. Per germline, CDR1 KGHSH and CDR2 LQKENI. Deletions cut 3 bases from V and 9 bases from J, with 14 bases between. The CDR3 DNA sequence: TGTGCCAGCTCACCTGTGTCTGGCCGGAAAGCTTTCTTT. It translates to CASSPVSGRKAFF. The full variable domain, in which reference TRBV18 and TRBJ1-1 provide the parts outside the CDR3, is NAGVMQNPRHLVRRRGQEARLRCSPMKGHSHVYWYRQLPEEGLKFMVYLQKENIIDESGMPKERFSAEFPKEGPSILRIQQVVRGDSAAYFCASSPVSGRKAFFGQGTRLTVV.

CDR3 region: CASSDDPDTQYF. The CDR3 DNA reads as TGCGCCAGCAGTGACGATCCAGATACGCAGTATTTT. The chain combines TRBV10-1 with TRBJ2-3; the D is unclear. V lost 3 bases to trimming and J lost 4 bases, with 5 bases between them. The CDR3 covers 12 residues. Germline V lookup: CDR1 WNHNN, CDR2 SYGVQD (reference sequence).

This chain uses TRBV6-4 with TRBJ2-7; no clear D gene. V was cut by 6 bases and J by 6 bases, with 18 bases left in between. Germline-derived CDR1 and CDR2 are MRHNA and SNTAGT. The CDR3 has 14 amino acids. CDR3 loop: CASRETTVSSEQYF. CDR3 coding DNA: TGTGCCAGCAGAGAAACAACAGTTAGTTCCGAGCAGTACTTC.

This chain joins TRBV4-1 and TRBJ2-7; D unresolved. Trimming removed 0 bases at V and 2 bases at J, with 5 bases between. CDR3 length equals 13 residues. In germline, CDR1 is MGHRA, CDR2 YSYEKL. Here the CDR3 DNA reads TGCGCCAGCAGCCAAGAATTCCCCTACGAGCAGTACTTC. Its translation: CASSQEFPYEQYF.

The rearrangement joins TRBV28 to TRBJ2-7; 9 bases map to TRBD2. After removal of 8 bases from V and 6 bases from J, the junction contained 14 bases not matched to a gene. CDR3 size: 15 residues. CDR1 is MDHEN, CDR2 SYDVKM, per germline. The CDR3 sequence: CASATWASGKSEQYF. DNA of the CDR3: TGTGCCAGCGCCACCTGGGCTAGCGGGAAGAGCGAGCAGTACTTC.

This rearrangement joins TRBV5-1 to TRBJ2-7; D unresolved. The CDR3 is made up of 15 amino acids. Trimming shortened V by 4 bases and J by 3 bases, and 17 bases separated the two germline ends. Germline CDR1 reads SGHRS; CDR2 reads YFSETQ. CDR3 loop: CASSDPAAPIYEQYF. CDR3 nucleotides: TGCGCCAGCAGCGATCCTGCGGCACCCATCTACGAGCAGTACTTC.

The chain joins TRBV14 to TRBJ2-2; D is ambiguous. The germline gives CDR1 SGHDN, CDR2 FVKESK. V was shortened by 5 bases and J by 8 bases, with 9 bases between the two germline ends. The CDR3 spans 12 residues. This CDR3 is CASSFSAGELFF. The DNA of the CDR3 is TGTGCCAGCAGCTTTAGTGCAGGGGAGCTGTTTTTT.

V usage is TRBV30 and J usage is TRBJ2-5; 7 bases fit TRBD2. Germline CDR1 reads GTSNPN; CDR2 reads SVGIG (reference sequence). The J segment lost 14 bases and the V segment lost 1 base, leaving 19 bases of the junction unmatched. The CDR3 has 15 residues. CDR3 sequence: CAWSGGGGTITGGYF. Here the CDR3 DNA reads TGTGCCTGGAGTGGGGGCGGAGGGACTATAACTGGAGGATACTTC.

V gene TRBV6-1 combines with J gene TRBJ2-1; D gene ambiguous. The CDR3 runs to 14 residues. V was clipped by 2 bases and J by 9 bases, with 14 bases between them. Germline CDR1 reads MNHNS; CDR2 reads SASEGT. The CDR3 loop is CASSELGRFSEQFF. CDR3 nucleotides: TGTGCCAGCAGTGAACTGGGCAGGTTTAGTGAGCAGTTCTTC.

The V call is TRBV27, the J call TRBJ1-1; D remains ambiguous. Germline CDR1 reads MNHEY; CDR2 reads SMNVEV (reference sequence). V gave up 2 bases and J gave up 7 bases, with 11 bases separating them. The CDR3 length is 13 residues. The CDR3, as DNA: TGTGCCAGCAGTTTAGGGGTTCGATTTGAAGCTTTCTTT. This translates into CASSLGVRFEAFF.

Here the CDR3 reads CASSPTSDSGNTIYF. The CDR3 coding sequence is TGTGCCAGCAGCCCTACTAGCGACTCTGGAAACACCATATATTTT. J is TRBJ1-3 and V is TRBV7-6; D remains ambiguous. The ends were cut back, 5 bases at V and 0 bases at J, with 11 bases in the middle. CDR3 size: 15 residues. In germline, CDR1 is SGHVS, CDR2 FNYEAQ.

The chain employs TRBV7-8 and TRBJ2-1; TRBD1 matches at 9 bases. CDR1 and CDR2 (germline): SGHVS, FQNEAQ. The V and J ends lost 3 bases and 4 bases, in that order; junction bases with no gene match: 4. The CDR3 covers 15 residues. In DNA, the CDR3 is TGTGCCAGCAGCTTTGGGACAGGGAGTTACAATGAGCAGTTCTTC. Translating gives CASSFGTGSYNEQFF.